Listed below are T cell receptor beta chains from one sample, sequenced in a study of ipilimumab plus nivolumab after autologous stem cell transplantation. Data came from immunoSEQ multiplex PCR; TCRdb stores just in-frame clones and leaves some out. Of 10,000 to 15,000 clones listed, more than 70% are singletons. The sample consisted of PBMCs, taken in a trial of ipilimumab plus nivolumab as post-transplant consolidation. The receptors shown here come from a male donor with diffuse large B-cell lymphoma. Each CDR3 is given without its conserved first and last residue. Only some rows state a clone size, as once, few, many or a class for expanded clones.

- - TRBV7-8 ASSLVGVLNEQY
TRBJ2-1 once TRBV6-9 ASSPRRGSYNEQF
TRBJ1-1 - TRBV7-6 ASSLDSGNTEAF
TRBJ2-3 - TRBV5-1 ASSSGGIGADTQY
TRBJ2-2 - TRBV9 ASNRQGGTGELF
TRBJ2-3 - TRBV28 ASSLGQTSTDTQY
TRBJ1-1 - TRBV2 ASSLDYRSTEAF
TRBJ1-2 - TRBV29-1 SIPRGRDYGYT
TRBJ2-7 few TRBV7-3 ASSPSGTGLYEQY
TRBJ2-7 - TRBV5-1 ASSSSLREGEQY
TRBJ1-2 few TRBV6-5 ASSYSTAYGYT
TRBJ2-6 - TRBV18 ASSPGRVDRVRLGANVLT
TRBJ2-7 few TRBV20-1 SVQAYEQY
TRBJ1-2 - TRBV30 AWSVHGIPGYT
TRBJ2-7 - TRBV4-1 ASSQAPGQGNHEQY
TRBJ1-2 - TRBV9 ASSKGGMRGHIDGYT
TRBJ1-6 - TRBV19 ASSLPQGLGPMSPLH
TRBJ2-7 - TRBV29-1 SVRLTGVGYEQY
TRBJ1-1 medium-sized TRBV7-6 ASSLGQTNTEAF
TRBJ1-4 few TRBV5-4 ASSNPGQGARGANEKLF
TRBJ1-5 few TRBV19 ASSPNDRFAQPQH
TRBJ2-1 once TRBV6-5 ASSIAVTYNEQF
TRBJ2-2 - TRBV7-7 ASSLRVGNTGELF
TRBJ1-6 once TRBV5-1 ASSLSGGDSPLH
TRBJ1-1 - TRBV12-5 ASGLGLRGRNTEAF
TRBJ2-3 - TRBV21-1 ASSKTGLAGGITDTQY
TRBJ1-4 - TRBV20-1 SAREVEKLF
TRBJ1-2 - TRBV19 ASSWGTVNYGYT
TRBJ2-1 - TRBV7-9 ASSRDSNSYNEQF
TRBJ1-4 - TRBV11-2 ASSLVRSGFRTNEKLF
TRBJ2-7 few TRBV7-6 ASSLADRRYEQY
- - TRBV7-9 ASSLDNGPAYEQY
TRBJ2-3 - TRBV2 ASSESPGTQY
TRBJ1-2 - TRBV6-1 ASSEVRGHLPNYGYT
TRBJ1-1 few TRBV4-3 ASSQDSGRGTEAF
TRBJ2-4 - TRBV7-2 ASSLDRGREFRGIQY
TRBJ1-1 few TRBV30 AWRGLLGADTEAF
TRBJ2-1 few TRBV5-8 ASLLPGLNYNEQF
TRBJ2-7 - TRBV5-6 ASSSGTRGREQY
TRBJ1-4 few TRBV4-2 ASSQGGHPGQGNEKLF
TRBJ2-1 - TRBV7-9 ASSLGLAGGYRYNEQF
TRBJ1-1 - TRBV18 ASSPLPRQGAKNTEAF
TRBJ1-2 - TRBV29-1 SVSQAQDGYT
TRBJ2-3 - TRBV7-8 ASSLGTSGGTDTQY
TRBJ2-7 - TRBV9 ASSVMEGTYGDEQY
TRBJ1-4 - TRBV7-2 ASSLTGGNEKLF
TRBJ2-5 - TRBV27 ASSLWEGETQY
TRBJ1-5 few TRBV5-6 ASSFIGGQPQH
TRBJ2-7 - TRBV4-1 ASSQEGRASGTYEQY
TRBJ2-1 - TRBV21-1 ASSTQDRAPNEQF
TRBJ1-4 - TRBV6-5 ASSYSGPATNEKLF
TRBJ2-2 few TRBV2 ASSGGSRTTGELF
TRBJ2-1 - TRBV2 AILAGGYNEQF